These 2 T cell receptor beta chains were all obtained from the same sample, sequenced in a study of blood T cell repertoires in COVID-19. TCRdb's copy holds only in-frame clones and misses some; the assay was immunoSEQ multiplex PCR. Of some 200,000 clones in the sample, around four fifths were seen once. The specimen sequenced was PBMCs or T cells enriched from blood (not recorded which). Receptor source: a middle-aged man who had recovered from COVID-19.

The rearrangement links TRBV27 to TRBJ1-1; 8 bases are shared with TRBD1. The CDR3 is made up of 15 amino acids. Trimming took 1 base from V and 1 from J; bases not matched to a gene: 2. The germline V gene has CDR1 MNHEY and CDR2 SMNVEV (reference sequence). CDR3 sequence reads: CASSLFQGANTEAFF. The CDR3 DNA reads TGTGCCAGCAGTTTATTTCAGGGGGCGAACACTGAAGCTTTCTTT.

This clone was picked up many times. This rearrangement joins TRBV9 to TRBJ1-1; 7 nucleotides line up with TRBD1. The CDR3 spans 12 residues. Germline loops: CDR1 SGDLS, CDR2 YYNGEE. J lost 8 bases, V lost 0 bases, and 1 base had no gene match. The CDR3 loop is CASSVEQGEAFF. CDR3 sequence (DNA): TGTGCCAGCAGCGTAGAACAGGGGGAAGCTTTCTTT.